These 24 T cell receptor beta chains share one sample of origin, sequenced in a study of cytomegalovirus exposure and HLA in healthy donors. PCR involved 60 Vbeta and 13 Jbeta primers. Some clones are missing from TCRdb's copy, which holds only in-frame ones; the method was immunoSEQ multiplex PCR. This sample has under 130,000 clones; roughly 85% occur once, and the top ten carry 3% to 3.5%. The sample was PBMCs. These receptors originate from a woman in her thirties or forties in good health and CMV-seronegative.

The V call is TRBV5-1, the J call TRBJ1-4; 9 nucleotides agree with TRBD1. Germline lookup yields CDR1 SGHRS and CDR2 YFSETQ. V trimming: 4 bases; J trimming: 6 bases; junction bases outside the gene matches: 7. The CDR3 is made up of 15 amino acids. This CDR3 reads CASSAGTGQYEKLFF. The DNA for the CDR3 is TGCGCCAGCAGCGCAGGGACAGGGCAGTATGAAAAACTGTTTTTT. Supplemented by reference TRBV5-1 and TRBJ1-4, the full variable domain reads KAGVTQTPRYLIKTRGQQVTLSCSPISGHRSVSWYQQTPGQGLQFLFEYFSETQRNKGNFPGRFSGRQFSNSRSEMNVSTLELGDSALYLCASSAGTGQYEKLFFGSGTQLSVL.

The chain links TRBV5-6 to TRBJ2-5, with D unclear. CDR3 size: 12 residues. Germline assignment: CDR1 SGHDT and CDR2 YYEEEE. V dropped 3 bases and J dropped 5 bases, with 8 bases sitting between them. The CDR3 spells CASSWSRETQYF. As DNA, the CDR3 is TGTGCCAGCAGCTGGAGCCGGGAGACCCAGTACTTC.

The gene calls are TRBV11-3 and TRBJ1-1; maybe TRBD1 (5 bases). Trimming stripped 5 bases from V and 4 bases from J, with 11 bases between. CDR1 and CDR2 (germline): SGHNT, YENEEA. CDR3 length: 13 residues. CDR3 sequence (DNA): TGTGCCAGCAGCCCCGGGGGGAGCACTGAAGCTTTCTTT. Amino acids: CASSPGGSTEAFF.

The chain uses TRBV28 and TRBJ1-6; D gene uncertain. From germline, CDR1 is MDHEN and CDR2 SYDVKM. The ends were cut back, 5 bases at V and 7 bases at J, with 15 bases in the middle. The CDR3 is made up of 15 amino acids. CDR3 coding DNA: TGTGCCAGCAGTCCCCCTGGAGGTTGGAATTCACCCCTCCACTTT. Protein sequence: CASSPPGGWNSPLHF. Combining the CDR3 with reference TRBV28 and TRBJ1-6 gives the whole variable domain DVKVTQSSRYLVKRTGEKVFLECVQDMDHENMFWYRQDPGLGLRLIYFSYDVKMKEKGDIPEGYSVSREKKERFSLILESASTNQTSMYLCASSPPGGWNSPLHFGNGTRLTVT.

The V gene is TRBV4-2, the J gene TRBJ2-1, with 10 bases matching TRBD2. V lost 0 bases and J lost 2; bases outside the gene matches: 1. Germline values: CDR1 LGHNA, CDR2 YNFKEQ. The CDR3 sequence is 16 residues long. CDR3 nucleotide sequence: TGTGCCAGCAGCCAAGATCTAGCGGGGGCCTACAATGAGCAGTTCTTC. Its protein is CASSQDLAGAYNEQFF.

The gene calls are TRBV10-3 and TRBJ2-7, with 9 bases aligning to TRBD2. From germline, CDR1 is ENHRY and CDR2 SYGVKD. J gave up 4 bases and V 4 bases, and 5 bases lay outside the gene matches. There are 14 residues in the CDR3. DNA of the CDR3: TGTGCCATCAGTGCGACTAGCGGAGTGTACGAGCAGTACTTC. Its protein product is CAISATSGVYEQYF.

This sequence joins TRBV7-6 and TRBJ2-2, with D possibly TRBD2 on 6 matching bases. The V end lost 6 bases, the J end lost 0 bases, and 14 bases lay between the germline ends. Germline V gene sequence: CDR1 SGHVS, CDR2 FNYEAQ. CDR3 length equals 16 residues. The CDR3 nucleotides read TGTGCCAGCAGTCGCCTAGCGTATGCGAACACCGGGGAGCTGTTTTTT. Its protein is CASSRLAYANTGELFF.

The chain combines TRBV27 with TRBJ1-1; TRBD1 matches 7 bases. This CDR3 has 15 residues. Germline V gene sequence: CDR1 MNHEY, CDR2 SMNVEV (reference sequence). Trimming at V came to 2 bases and at J to 1 base, leaving 4 bases not matched to a gene. CDR3: CASSLLGQTNTEAFF. CDR3 nucleotides: TGTGCCAGCAGTTTACTGGGACAGACGAACACTGAAGCTTTCTTT.

This clone was picked up a small number of times. This sequence joins TRBV15 and TRBJ2-1, with TRBD1 matching over 8 bases. Germline V lookup: CDR1 LNHNV, CDR2 YYDKDF (reference sequence). The CDR3 is 15 amino acids. Trimming cost V 5 bases and J 2 bases; bases outside gene matches: 5. CDR3 nucleotides: TGTGCCACCAGCGACCGGGACAGGACCTACAATGAGCAGTTCTTC. This encodes CATSDRDRTYNEQFF.

CDR3 in DNA: TGTGCCAGCAGGCGGACAGGGGGCGGCCCTGAAGCTTTCTTT. Its translation: CASRRTGGGPEAFF. V gene TRBV27 combines with J gene TRBJ1-1; 11 nucleotides match TRBD1. CDR3 size: 14 residues. CDR1 is MNHEY and CDR2 is SMNVEV in the germline V gene (reference sequence). Trimming took 6 bases from V and 6 from J; bases not matched to a gene: 6.

J is TRBJ2-2 and V is TRBV21-1; TRBD1 is the table's D call, not checked against the DNA. TRBV21-1 is a known pseudogene. The CDR3 runs to 18 residues. Here the CDR3 DNA reads TGTGCCAGCAGCAATGGGCAGGGGGCAACGTCGAACACCGGGGAGCTGTTTTTT. Protein product: CASSNGQGATSNTGELFF.

The gene calls are TRBV7-2 and TRBJ2-4, with 11 bases matching TRBD2. Germline assignment: CDR1 SGHTA and CDR2 FQGNSA. V lost 5 bases, J lost 8 bases, and 11 bases stayed unmatched. There are 16 residues in the CDR3. DNA for the CDR3: TGTGCCAGCAGCCGTAGCGGGGGGGCCGGCAGAGACATTCAGTACTTC. It specifies CASSRSGGAGRDIQYF. The full variable domain, its missing parts supplied by reference TRBV7-2 and TRBJ2-4, is GAGVSQSPSNKVTEKGKDVELRCDPISGHTALYWYRQSLGQGLEFLIYFQGNSAPDKSGLPSDRFSAERTGGSVSTLTIQRTQQEDSAVYLCASSRSGGAGRDIQYFGAGTRLSVL.

The V call is TRBV28, the J call TRBJ2-3; TRBD2 matches 9 bases. The CDR3 runs 17 residues. Germline lookup yields CDR1 MDHEN and CDR2 SYDVKM. J lost 3 bases, V lost 6 bases, and 13 bases had no gene match. The CDR3 here is CASSLPSGNGFTDTQYF. CDR3 in DNA: TGTGCCAGCAGCCTTCCTAGCGGGAATGGGTTTACAGATACGCAGTATTTT.

The V call is TRBV7-9, the J call TRBJ1-2; D is unclear. Germline CDR1 and CDR2: SEHNR and FQNEAQ (reference sequence). The CDR3 runs to 13 residues. The V and J ends lost 3 bases and 3 bases respectively, with 8 bases between them. CDR3 sequence (DNA): TGTGCCAGCAGCTTCGACTCTTACTATGGCTACACCTTC. It specifies CASSFDSYYGYTF.

The gene calls are TRBV29-1 and TRBJ2-5; D perhaps matches TRBD1 (6 bases). V dropped 1 base and J dropped 4 bases, with 13 bases sitting between them. CDR1 and CDR2 (germline): SQVTM, ANQGSEA. The length of the CDR3 is 14 residues. The CDR3 reads CSVEGTAAGETQYF. In nucleotides, the CDR3 is TGCAGCGTTGAAGGGACAGCGGCGGGAGAGACCCAGTACTTC.

This rearrangement joins TRBV28 to TRBJ1-2; D is ambiguous. CDR3 size: 13 residues. Germline CDR1 MDHEN, CDR2 SYDVKM. V lost 3 bases and J 4 bases, leaving 9 bases between the germline ends. For the CDR3, the DNA is TGTGCCAGCAGTTTTTATCAGTCCTATGGCTACACCTTC. This codes for CASSFYQSYGYTF.

CDR3 amino acids: CASSLRGGTDTQYF. DNA of the CDR3: TGTGCCAGCAGCTTACGGGGGGGTACAGATACGCAGTATTTT. The V call is TRBV11-2, the J call TRBJ2-3; 8 bases line up with TRBD2. The CDR3 covers 14 residues. With V trimmed by 2 bases and J by 3 bases, 1 base remained unmatched. Germline CDR1 reads SGHAT; CDR2 reads FQNNGV.

The V call is TRBV9, the J call TRBJ2-1; 12 bases align to TRBD2. V lost 3 bases, J lost 0 bases, and 7 bases stayed unmatched. This CDR3 spans 18 amino acids. Germline V gene data show CDR1 as SGDLS and CDR2 as YYNGEE. CDR3 loop: CASSATSGGPSSYNEQFF. DNA for the CDR3: TGTGCCAGCAGCGCGACTAGCGGGGGCCCAAGCTCCTACAATGAGCAGTTCTTC. The complete variable domain, with remaining parts taken from reference TRBV9 and TRBJ2-1, reads DSGVTQTPKHLITATGQRVTLRCSPRSGDLSVYWYQQSLDQGLQFLIQYYNGEERAKGNILERFSAQQFPDLHSELNLSSLELGDSALYFCASSATSGGPSSYNEQFFGPGTRLTVL.

The CDR3 loop reads CASSVGGGGSLNEQFF. As DNA, the CDR3 is TGTGCCAGCAGCGTAGGGGGCGGCGGGAGTTTAAATGAGCAGTTCTTC. The J gene is TRBJ2-1, the V gene TRBV9, with TRBD2 identical over 7 bases. The CDR3 covers 16 residues. V shed 0 bases and J 7 bases; nucleotides not matched to a gene: 10. Germline V CDR1 and CDR2: SGDLS, YYNGEE.

CDR3 region: CASSPSSGESSYEQYF. The DNA of the CDR3 is TGTGCCAGCAGTCCCTCCAGCGGGGAGAGCTCCTACGAGCAGTACTTC. V and J are TRBV27 and TRBJ2-5; 7 bases match TRBD2. Judging by the DNA end, TRBJ2-7 fits better; the J call may be wrong. CDR1 and CDR2 (germline): MNHEY, SMNVEV (reference sequence). This CDR3 has 16 amino acids.

The table lists this clone with a few counts. Written as DNA, the CDR3 is TGTGCCAGCTTCCCGACAGTGGTTAGTGAAAAACTGTTTTTT. This gives the protein CASFPTVVSEKLFF. J is TRBJ1-4 and V is TRBV2; possible D gene TRBD1, 5 bases. CDR1 SNHLY and CDR2 FYNNEI come from the germline V gene. The CDR3 is 14 residues long. The V and J ends lost 8 bases and 7 bases respectively, with 17 bases between them.

The chain joins TRBV6-5 to TRBJ2-5, with D possibly TRBD2 on 5 matching bases. With 2 bases removed from V and 9 bases from J, the gap between germline ends came to 13 bases. The CDR3 loop spans 13 amino acids. CDR1 is MNHEY and CDR2 is SVGAGI in the germline V gene. In DNA, the CDR3 is TGTGCCAGCAGTTACGGGCCCCCAGCGGCCCAGTACTTC. Translated: CASSYGPPAAQYF.

V gene TRBV6-5 combines with J gene TRBJ1-2; the match to TRBD1 covers 8 bases. J lost 3 bases, V lost 6 bases, and 6 bases had no gene match. This CDR3 has 14 residues. Germline assignment: CDR1 MNHEY and CDR2 SVGAGI. Written as DNA, the CDR3 is TGTGCCAGCAGAGGGACAGGAGTAGACTATGGCTACACCTTC. It codes for CASRGTGVDYGYTF.

The rearrangement joins TRBV28 to TRBJ2-7; D is perhaps TRBD1 (5 bases). CDR3 length: 16 residues. V was clipped by 5 bases and J by 2 bases, with 19 bases between them. The germline gives CDR1 MDHEN, CDR2 SYDVKM. The CDR3 coding sequence is TGTGCCAGCAGTCAAGATCGGACAAGCGCACCCTACGAGCAGTACTTC. Amino acids: CASSQDRTSAPYEQYF.